These 29 T cell receptor beta chains came from one sample sequenced in a study of T cells after yellow fever vaccination. MiXCR, applied by TCRdb to the 5' RACE reads, yields one record per CDR3 protein. The sample has approximately 250,000 distinct CDR3 sequences, roughly 5.6% seen once; the top ten hold around 3.5%. The sample consisted of CD4+ T cells sorted from PBMCs, taken on the day of the yellow fever booster vaccination. The receptor source for this set is a young man who received the YFV17D yellow fever vaccine.

This clonotype appeared many times. The rearrangement uses TRBV9 and TRBJ2-2, with D possibly matching TRBD2 (6 bases). CDR3 length equals 15 residues. Germline CDR1 and CDR2: SGDLS and YYNGEE. V lost 0 bases to trimming and J lost 2 bases, with 8 bases between them. The CDR3 bases are TGTGCCAGCAGCGTAGACGGGGGTAACACCGGGGAGCTGTTTTTT. It is translated as CASSVDGGNTGELFF.

This clonotype was recorded at least ten times. The chain recombines TRBV12-3 or TRBV12-4 with TRBJ2-7; 10 bases map to TRBD2. The CDR3 has 18 amino acids. The V gene end was trimmed by 3 bases and the J gene end by 0 bases; junction bases not matched to a gene: 11. The CDR3 is CASSLGGLAGDPSYEQYF. The CDR3 region has the DNA TGTGCCAGCAGTTTGGGCGGTCTAGCGGGGGACCCCTCCTACGAGCAGTACTTC.

This clonotype has only a few counts. The chain recombines TRBV7-3 with TRBJ1-1; D remains ambiguous. Looked up from germline, CDR1 is SGHTA and CDR2 is FQGTGA. Trimming shortened V by 4 bases and J by 6 bases, and 12 bases separated the two germline ends. CDR3 length: 13 amino acids. DNA for the CDR3: TGTGCCAGCAGCTCCACCATAAGGTCTGAAGCTTTCTTT. Its translation is CASSSTIRSEAFF.

This clonotype was seen ten or more times. The chain has TRBV9 and TRBJ2-5, with 9 bases aligning to TRBD2. The V gene end was trimmed by 4 bases and the J gene end by 4 bases; junction bases not matched to a gene: 17. Germline V gives CDR1 SGDLS, CDR2 YYNGEE. The CDR3 extends over 18 amino acids. The CDR3 loop reads CASSLSAGVAGVLETQYF. DNA of the CDR3: TGTGCCAGCAGCCTCTCGGCGGGGGTAGCGGGGGTCCTAGAGACCCAGTACTTC.

This CDR3 reads CASSWDREGEQYV. CDR3 DNA: TGCGCCAGCAGCTGGGACAGGGAGGGGGAGCAGTACGTC. This chain connects TRBV5-1 to TRBJ2-7; TRBD1 matches 9 bases. The CDR3 contains 13 residues. V lost 3 bases, J lost 7 bases, and 5 bases stayed unmatched. The germline gives CDR1 SGHRS, CDR2 YFSETQ.

The sample holds many counts of this clonotype. The chain carries TRBV7-8 and TRBJ2-3, with TRBD2 as a possible D gene (6 bases). The V gene's germline CDR1 is SGHVS and CDR2 FQNEAQ. Trimming pared 6 bases from V and 0 bases from J, leaving 16 bases between. The CDR3 is made up of 16 amino acids. CDR3 amino acids: CASRKSGTQSTDTQYF. The CDR3 DNA is TGTGCCAGCAGAAAATCAGGGACTCAAAGCACAGATACGCAGTATTTT.

This clonotype occurred many times. The chain couples TRBV19 to TRBJ2-1; 7 nucleotides match TRBD1. CDR3 size: 13 residues. The V gene's germline CDR1 is LNHDA and CDR2 SQIVND (reference sequence). The junction had 3 bases not matched to a gene; V was cut back by 6 bases and J by 4 bases. The CDR3 nucleotides read TGTGCCAGTAGCCAGGACAGGTACAATGAGCAGTTCTTC. Translated, it gives CASSQDRYNEQFF.

In its sample, this clonotype was seen many times. For the CDR3, the DNA is TGTGCCAGCCGCCCGGGGCAGGGGAGGACTGGAAACACCATATATTTT. Protein: CASRPGQGRTGNTIYF. This chain links TRBV7-8 with TRBJ1-3, with a possible D match to TRBD1 (6 bases). CDR3 length: 16 amino acids. V lost 8 bases and J 2 bases, leaving 19 bases between the germline ends. CDR1 and CDR2 (germline): SGHVS, FQNEAQ.

The chain couples TRBV27 to TRBJ1-5, with TRBD1 identical over 9 bases. Germline V lookup: CDR1 MNHEY, CDR2 SMNVEV (reference sequence). The CDR3 runs to 17 residues. Unmatched junction bases numbered 9, after V lost 6 bases and J lost 0 bases. This chain's CDR3 is CASSPRSGQGSNQPQHF. The CDR3, as DNA: TGTGCCAGCAGCCCCCGATCGGGACAGGGTAGCAATCAGCCCCAGCATTTT.

This clonotype has only a few counts. V and J are TRBV12-3 or TRBV12-4 and TRBJ1-2; the match to TRBD1 covers 10 bases. With 6 bases clipped from V and 2 bases from J, the junction kept 3 bases outside the gene matches. There are 14 residues in the CDR3. This CDR3 reads CASRGTGVNYGYTF. The CDR3 DNA follows: TGTGCCAGCAGGGGGACAGGGGTGAACTATGGCTACACCTTC.

This clonotype has only a few counts. The gene calls are TRBV6-5 and TRBJ2-3; either TRBD1 or TRBD2 may fit D (5 bases each). CDR3 length equals 14 residues. Trimming stripped 2 bases from V and 4 bases from J, with 10 bases between. The germline CDR1 and CDR2 sequences are MNHEY and SVGAGI. The CDR3 nucleotides read TGTGCCAGCAGTTACGGGACCCTTTCAGATACGCAGTATTTT. As protein: CASSYGTLSDTQYF.

This chain links TRBV14 with TRBJ2-1; 8 bases line up with TRBD2. The CDR3 spans 16 residues. Germline V gene data show CDR1 as SGHDN and CDR2 as FVKESK. The V and J ends lost 6 bases and 7 bases, in that order; junction bases with no gene match: 14. CDR3 sequence (DNA): TGTGCCAGCAGTCCCATAACCGGGGGGGCCAGGAATGAGCAGTTCTTC. Translating it yields CASSPITGGARNEQFF.

This clonotype was detected only a few times. This chain links TRBV25-1 with TRBJ1-1; 7 bases agree with TRBD1. With 8 bases clipped from V and 7 bases from J, the junction kept 4 bases outside the gene matches. The CDR3 runs 11 residues. Looked up from germline, CDR1 is MGHDK and CDR2 is SYGVNS. The CDR3 is CASHRGGEAFF. The DNA of the CDR3 is TGTGCCAGCCACAGGGGTGGTGAAGCTTTCTTT.

This clonotype was seen only a few times. In nucleotides, the CDR3 is TGCGCCAGCAGCCCGGGACACCGGAACACTGAAGCTTTCTTT. This encodes CASSPGHRNTEAFF. The chain employs TRBV5-1 and TRBJ1-1; perhaps TRBD1 as D (6 bases). The CDR3 runs to 14 residues. Trimming removed 4 bases at V and 1 base at J, with 11 bases between. Germline assignment: CDR1 SGHRS and CDR2 YFSETQ. The entire variable domain, with the rest obtained from reference TRBV5-1 and TRBJ1-1, is as follows: KAGVTQTPRYLIKTRGQQVTLSCSPISGHRSVSWYQQTPGQGLQFLFEYFSETQRNKGNFPGRFSGRQFSNSRSEMNVSTLELGDSALYLCASSPGHRNTEAFFGQGTRLTVV.

This clonotype was detected a few times. The rearrangement links TRBV5-1 to TRBJ2-1; 8 positions match TRBD2. The CDR3 loop spans 17 amino acids. CDR1 and CDR2 (germline): SGHRS, YFSETQ. V dropped 2 bases and J dropped 0; count of bases not matched to a gene: 7. CDR3 DNA sequence: TGCGCCAGCAGCTTCAGAGAGCGGGGGTCCTCCTACAATGAGCAGTTCTTC. Residues: CASSFRERGSSYNEQFF.

The sample holds many counts of this clonotype. The chain has TRBV9 and TRBJ2-1, with 9 positions matching TRBD2. Germline assignment: CDR1 SGDLS and CDR2 YYNGEE. Trimming took 9 bases from V and 5 from J; bases not matched to a gene: 9. CDR3 length: 14 residues. The CDR3 region is CAKQEAGGNNEQFF. The CDR3 DNA follows: TGTGCCAAACAAGAAGCGGGGGGCAACAATGAGCAGTTCTTC.

The chain recombines TRBV6-5 with TRBJ1-6; D is perhaps TRBD1 (5 bases). The CDR3 has 13 amino acids. Between the trimmed V and J ends, which lost 6 bases and 6 bases, there was a span of 9 bases. Germline CDR1 and CDR2: MNHEY and SVGAGI. The CDR3 region is CASRRQPNSPLHF. The CDR3 DNA reads as TGTGCCAGCAGGAGACAGCCTAATTCACCCCTCCACTTT.

This clonotype appeared a few times. The chain uses TRBV7-2 and TRBJ2-2; 7 positions agree with TRBD1. Germline values: CDR1 SGHTA, CDR2 FQGNSA. This CDR3 has 15 residues. V lost 5 bases to trimming and J lost 2 bases; unmatched junction nucleotides: 5. The CDR3 region is CASSVGDSNTGELFF. Written as DNA, the CDR3 is TGTGCCAGCAGCGTAGGGGACAGTAACACCGGGGAGCTGTTTTTT.

This clonotype was counted at least ten times. The chain combines TRBV7-2 with TRBJ2-1; 16 positions match TRBD2. Trimming removed 5 bases from V and 6 bases from J; junction bases left unmatched: 10. This CDR3 comprises 18 residues. CDR1 and CDR2 (germline): SGHTA, FQGNSA. The CDR3 nucleotides are TGTGCCAGCAGCCTCATGGGACTAGCGGGGGGGCCGGCCAATGAGCAGTTCTTC. It codes for CASSLMGLAGGPANEQFF.

This clonotype was seen a handful of times. The gene calls are TRBV7-2 and TRBJ2-2; unclear D gene. The V and J ends lost 0 bases and 3 bases respectively, with 5 bases between them. CDR1 is SGHTA, CDR2 FQGNSA, per germline. This CDR3 spans 14 amino acids. Here the CDR3 DNA reads TGTGCCAGCAGCTTAGCGAAGTACACCGGGGAGCTGTTTTTT. It specifies CASSLAKYTGELFF.

This clonotype was counted ten times or more. The chain employs TRBV6-2 or TRBV6-3 and TRBJ1-5; a possible D gene is TRBD1 (5 bases). The germline V and J ends were trimmed by 4 bases and 7 bases, with 23 bases remaining between them. Germline values: CDR1 MNHEY, CDR2 SVGEGT. The CDR3 covers 17 residues. In nucleotides, the CDR3 is TGTGCCAGCAGTTCTCGGACCCGGGGGACCCTTCAGCAGCCCCAGCATTTT. Amino acid sequence: CASSSRTRGTLQQPQHF.

This clonotype came up a few times. The chain carries TRBV4-1 and TRBJ1-5; no reliable D call. The CDR3 contains 16 residues. Trimming cost V 0 bases and J 3 bases, with 12 bases left between them. CDR1 and CDR2 (germline): MGHRA, YSYEKL. The CDR3: CASSQEVGGLNQPQHF. CDR3 DNA sequence: TGCGCCAGCAGCCAAGAGGTAGGCGGCCTCAATCAGCCCCAGCATTTT.

The J gene is TRBJ2-3, the V gene TRBV7-2; weak D call: TRBD2 (7 bases). Germline CDR1 and CDR2: SGHTA and FQGNSA. V was pared by 0 bases and J by 6 bases, with 13 bases between. The CDR3 has 15 amino acids. CDR3 protein: CASSLAGGRWDTQYF. The CDR3 region has the DNA TGTGCCAGCAGCTTAGCCGGGGGGCGGTGGGATACGCAGTATTTT.

The chain recombines TRBV20-1 with TRBJ2-3, with a weak D call TRBD2 (7 bases). V was cut by 2 bases and J by 2 bases, with 17 bases left in between. Per the germline V gene, CDR1 is DFQATT and CDR2 is SNEGSKA (reference sequence). This CDR3 is built from 16 residues. CDR3 nucleotide sequence: TGCAGTGCTAGAACTACGGGGGGCTTTAACACAGATACGCAGTATTTT. This sequence encodes CSARTTGGFNTDTQYF.

The sample holds a few counts of this clonotype. This sequence joins TRBV4-2 and TRBJ2-3; D may match TRBD1 or TRBD2 (5 bases each). CDR3 length: 18 amino acids. CDR1 LGHNA and CDR2 YNFKEQ come from the germline V gene. V was shortened by 0 bases and J by 0 bases, with 16 bases between the two germline ends. The chain's CDR3 is CASSQDGGYTSSTDTQYF. Written as DNA, the CDR3 is TGTGCCAGCAGCCAAGATGGGGGATACACCTCTAGCACAGATACGCAGTATTTT.

This clonotype was observed a few times. The chain is built from TRBV24-1 and TRBJ2-1; TRBD2 matches 11 bases. This CDR3 comprises 14 residues. With 5 bases clipped from V and 7 bases from J, the junction kept 3 bases outside the gene matches. CDR1 is KGHDR and CDR2 is SFDVKD in the germline V gene. CDR3 sequence: CATSVAGGFNEQFF. The CDR3 DNA is TGTGCCACCAGTGTAGCGGGGGGGTTTAATGAGCAGTTCTTC.

This clonotype was found many times. CDR3 DNA: TGTGCCAGCAGCCAAGGACGGGAGACCCAGTACTTC. It encodes CASSQGRETQYF. This chain connects TRBV14 to TRBJ2-5; D remains unclear. The CDR3 loop spans 12 amino acids. Trimming took off 1 base at V and 5 bases at J, with 5 bases between the two ends. The V gene's germline CDR1 is SGHDN and CDR2 FVKESK.

This clonotype was seen a few times. CDR3 DNA: TGTGCCAGCAGCTTAGGAATGAGGGGAAACCAAGAGACCCAGTACTTC. Translated, it gives CASSLGMRGNQETQYF. The J gene is TRBJ2-5, the V gene TRBV7-9, with D tentatively TRBD1 or TRBD2 (5 bases each). The germline V gene encodes CDR1 SEHNR and CDR2 FQNEAQ (reference sequence). V was clipped by 1 base and J by 0 bases, with 12 bases between them. The CDR3 is made up of 16 amino acids.

This clonotype appeared a few times. J is TRBJ2-3 and V is TRBV7-3; no definite D call. The length of the CDR3 is 17 residues. Germline lookup yields CDR1 SGHTA and CDR2 FQGTGA. Trimming removed 5 bases at V and 0 bases at J, with 18 bases between. The CDR3 loop is CASSRAGDTQSTDTQYF. In DNA form, the CDR3 reads TGTGCCAGCAGCCGGGCTGGGGATACCCAAAGCACAGATACGCAGTATTTT.